This T cell receptor beta chain is drawn from a study of blood T cell repertoires in COVID-19 (dated by TCRdb to about 2020). About the full investigation: Samples from collaborators originated in the United States, Italy and Spain and spanned both the acute and convalescent phases of COVID-19. Deeply sampled blood TCRbeta repertoires from subjects exposed to, actively infected with, or recovered from COVID-19 were included in the dataset. Samples were obtained from the ongoing ImmuneRACE study (first 160 participants) and from some 1,300 subjects provided by 6 global collaborators. Where available, HLA class I and class II types were obtained from metadata supplied by the sample provider rather than from assay-based typing. The repertoires were released in a freely available public database intended as a resource for research on the immune response to SARS-CoV-2. Sample metadata almost always included a de-identified subject ID, COVID-19 status, age in years and sex. The material from the prospective study consisted of cDNA or gDNA derived from T cells, B-cell-depleted T cells, or PBMCs. Here is what the overall study found, with its caveats: The quantity of clinical and demographic metadata differed by source and by participant and was supplied without curation.

TCRbeta CDR3 regions were amplified from genomic DNA by means of the immunoSEQ Assay, a bias-controlled multiplex PCR. For the original study's pipeline: Within the assay, amplification of reference gene primers was used to estimate how many nucleated cells each sample contained. To quantify the absolute abundance of each unique TCRbeta CDR3 rearrangement, sequence reads were collapsed and filtered. Productive Simpson clonality was computed per sample as the square root of Simpson's diversity index over productive rearrangements. The table comes from immuneACCESS by way of TCRdb, which keeps in-frame sequences with V and J called. Part of the clones is missing from these tables; in studies checked, under half for an unresolved V gene and the rest for unknown reasons. V, J and clone size are taken as reported in that table, and D and trimming were inferred from the DNA itself. In all, the sample holds 70,000 to 100,000 clones, and about 88% of those were seen once. Of the sample, 0.95% to 1.5% is held by the ten largest clones.

Collaborating institutions collected whole blood in K2EDTA tubes following their own protocols. For TCRbeta analysis, collaborators shipped samples in one of three forms: frozen whole blood, isolated PBMCs, or DNA extracted from either of those sample types. On this clone itself: The clone's antigen remains unknown. Base quality data are lacking; no much larger clone is found one base away.

Cut back by 1 base and 5 bases, the V and J ends lie 9 bases apart. The CDR3 starts with the cysteine, ends with the phenylalanine, and has 14 residues. The read is trimmed to its CDR3 DNA, 42 bases read in frame from base 1. CDR1 and CDR2 are drawn from the germline V gene (reference sequence): LNHDA, SQIVND. Here the chain combines TRBV19 and TRBJ1-5; TRBD1 might be the D gene, on 5 matching bases. The specimen sequenced was peripheral blood. The receptor comes from a man aged 80 or over with active or convalescent COVID-19. Read as DNA, the sequence is TGTGCCAGTAGTATAGTCAAGGGGTATCAGCCCCAGCATTTT. Translated, it reads CASSIVKGYQPQHF.